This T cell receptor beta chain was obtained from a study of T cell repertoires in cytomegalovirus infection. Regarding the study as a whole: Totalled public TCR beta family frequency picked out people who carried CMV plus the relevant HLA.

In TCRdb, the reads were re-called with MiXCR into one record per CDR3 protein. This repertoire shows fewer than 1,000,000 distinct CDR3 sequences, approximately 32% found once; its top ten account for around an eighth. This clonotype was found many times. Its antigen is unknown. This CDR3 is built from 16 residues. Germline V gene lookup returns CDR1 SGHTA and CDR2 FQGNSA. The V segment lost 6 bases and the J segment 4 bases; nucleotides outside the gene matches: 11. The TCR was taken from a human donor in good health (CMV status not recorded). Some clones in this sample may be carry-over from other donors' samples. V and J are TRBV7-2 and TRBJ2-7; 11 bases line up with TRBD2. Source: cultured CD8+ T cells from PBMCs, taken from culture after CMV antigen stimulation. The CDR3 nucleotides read TGTGCCAGCAGGGACTTAAGTAGCGGGGGGGCTTACGAGCAGTACTTC. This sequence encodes CASRDLSSGGAYEQYF.